The clone carrying this T cell receptor beta chain was detected only once. The data were obtained in a study of blood T cell repertoires in COVID-19. Overall study: Sites in the United States, Italy and Spain provided acute and convalescent COVID-19 samples.

CDR3 length equals 13 residues. CDR1 and CDR2 from the germline V gene are SQVTM and ANQGSEA. V dropped 6 bases and J dropped 5; count of bases not matched to a gene: 8. Assay: immunoSEQ multiplex PCR; the TCRdb copy retains only in-frame clones and omits some. Of about 480,000 clones listed, approximately 92% are singletons. Sequencing was done on a sample of peripheral blood. The TCR was taken from a man in his late teens or twenties with COVID-19, enrolled during active disease. The chain combines TRBV29-1 with TRBJ1-1; 8 bases agree with TRBD1. The CDR3 protein is CSVDSGGQTEAFF. The CDR3 coding sequence is TGCAGCGTGGACTCAGGGGGCCAAACTGAAGCTTTCTTT.